The next 30 T cell receptor beta chains were all read from a single sample in a study of T-cell reconstitution after alpha-beta-depleted transplantation in children. Unique molecular identifiers were used in preparing the TCRbeta library. TCRdb called the PCR reads again in MiXCR, with one record for every CDR3 protein. The sample contains 300,000 to 400,000 distinct CDR3 sequences, approximately 23% of which appear only once. The material sequenced was PBMCs, mostly from graft donor cells, taken 180 days after TCRalphabeta/CD19-depleted stem cell transplant. Source of these receptors: a male patient between 10 and 17 years old who had a stem cell transplant for acute lymphoblastic leukemia, so the T cells may come from the graft donor.

This clonotype was counted a few times. This chain connects TRBV7-2 to TRBJ2-7; 11 nucleotides line up with TRBD2. J gave up 7 bases and V 1 base, and 3 bases lay outside the gene matches. CDR1 is SGHTA, CDR2 FQGNSA, per germline. CDR3 length equals 14 residues. The CDR3 DNA sequence: TGTGCCAGCAGCTTAGGACTAGCGGGATGGGAGCAGTACTTC. This gives the protein CASSLGLAGWEQYF.

This clonotype has more than one count but fewer than ten. The V gene is TRBV7-9, the J gene TRBJ2-7; D is uncertain. V was trimmed by 4 bases and J by 2 bases, leaving 12 bases between them. Germline lookup yields CDR1 SEHNR and CDR2 FQNEAQ (reference sequence). There are 14 residues in the CDR3. CDR3 bases: TGTGCCAGCAGCTCGGCAGCTATGACCTACGAGCAGTACTTC. It translates to CASSSAAMTYEQYF.

In its sample, this clonotype was seen a few times. The gene calls are TRBV12-3 or TRBV12-4 and TRBJ1-5; TRBD1 aligns across 12 bases. This CDR3 is 17 amino acids long. The V segment lost 5 bases and the J segment 4 bases; nucleotides outside the gene matches: 9. CDR3 protein: CASSTGTGGARNQPQHF. The CDR3 DNA reads TGTGCCAGCAGTACCGGGACAGGGGGCGCGAGGAATCAGCCCCAGCATTTT.

In its sample, this clonotype was seen a few times. This chain connects TRBV9 to TRBJ2-3; TRBD2 is a possible D gene (5 bases). This CDR3 spans 16 amino acids. CDR1 SGDLS and CDR2 YYNGEE come from the germline V gene. Trimming left V 4 bases short and J 1 base short, with 16 bases between. CDR3 coding DNA: TGTGCCAGCAGCCCCCGGACTGTAATGGGCACAGATACGCAGTATTTT. Amino acids: CASSPRTVMGTDTQYF.

The sample holds a few counts of this clonotype. The chain has TRBV10-3 and TRBJ2-2, with D possibly being TRBD1 (5 bases). Trimming removed 11 bases from V and 1 base from J, with 20 bases in between. Germline V gene data show CDR1 as ENHRY and CDR2 as SYGVKD. This CDR3 has 16 residues. CDR3 residues: CAAHGSNRMNTGELFF. In DNA form, the CDR3 reads TGTGCCGCCCACGGGTCCAACAGGATGAACACCGGGGAGCTGTTTTTT.

This clonotype was picked up many times. At one of its ends the junction is not consistent with the germline gene, which may arise from a read error. The V call is TRBV12-3 or TRBV12-4, the J call TRBJ2-5; D not resolved. CDR3 size: 10 residues. CDR3 nucleotide sequence: TGTGCCAGCAGTCAAGGGACCCAGTACTTC. This translates into CASSQGTQYF.

The V call is TRBV7-3, the J call TRBJ2-7; 12 bases fit TRBD1. Unmatched junction bases numbered 5, after V lost 5 bases and J lost 6 bases. This CDR3 spans 14 amino acids. Germline V gene data show CDR1 as SGHTA and CDR2 as FQGTGA. The CDR3, as DNA: TGTGCCAGCAGCCAGGGACAGGGGGCGGCCGAGCAGTACTTC. Amino acid sequence: CASSQGQGAAEQYF. Combining the CDR3 with reference TRBV7-3 and TRBJ2-7 gives the whole variable domain GAGVSQTPSNKVTEKGKYVELRCDPISGHTALYWYRQSLGQGPEFLIYFQGTGAADDSGLPNDRFFAVRPEGSVSTLKIQRTERGDSAVYLCASSQGQGAAEQYFGPGTRLTVT.

V usage is TRBV11-2 and J usage is TRBJ2-7, with 9 positions matching TRBD2. CDR1 and CDR2 (germline): SGHAT, FQNNGV. V dropped 0 bases and J dropped 2; count of bases not matched to a gene: 17. This CDR3 is 20 amino acids long. The CDR3 region is CASSLERFSGRSGGAYEQYF. CDR3 DNA: TGTGCCAGCAGCTTAGAGAGGTTTAGCGGGAGATCCGGGGGAGCCTACGAGCAGTACTTC.

The chain joins TRBV7-8 to TRBJ2-6; 7 nucleotides line up with TRBD1. The V and J ends lost 5 bases and 0 bases, in that order; junction bases with no gene match: 7. The germline V gene has CDR1 SGHVS and CDR2 FQNEAQ. This CDR3 has 17 residues. The CDR3 loop is CASSRQGDSSGANVLTF. CDR3 in DNA: TGTGCCAGCAGCCGACAGGGTGACAGCTCTGGGGCCAACGTCCTGACTTTC.

This clonotype was found a few times. The CDR3 sequence: CSASGLAGGNTGELFF. CDR3 in DNA: TGCAGTGCTTCGGGACTAGCGGGAGGAAACACCGGGGAGCTGTTTTTT. The chain has TRBV20-1 and TRBJ2-2, with 15 bases lining up with TRBD2. V lost 5 bases to trimming and J lost 2 bases; unmatched junction nucleotides: 3. CDR3 length: 16 residues. Germline values: CDR1 DFQATT, CDR2 SNEGSKA (reference sequence).

The chain is built from TRBV20-1 and TRBJ2-3, with D tentatively TRBD1 (6 bases). Per the germline V gene, CDR1 is DFQATT and CDR2 is SNEGSKA (reference sequence). This CDR3 contains 14 residues. CDR3 residues: CSAPGQRRADTQYF. The CDR3 DNA reads as TGCAGCGCCCCGGGACAAAGACGAGCAGATACGCAGTATTTT.

This clonotype was detected a few times. The chain carries TRBV6-2 or TRBV6-3 and TRBJ2-2; 16 bases align to TRBD2. Unmatched junction bases numbered 10, after V lost 2 bases and J lost 4 bases. Germline values: CDR1 MNHEY, CDR2 SVGEGT. This CDR3 spans 20 amino acids. Here the CDR3 reads CASSYRGGLAGGLVTGELFF. The CDR3, as DNA: TGTGCCAGCAGTTACCGGGGGGGACTAGCGGGAGGGCTAGTCACCGGGGAGCTGTTTTTT.

CDR3 loop: CASSFLDRSAYEQYF. Here the CDR3 DNA reads TGCGCCAGCAGCTTTTTGGACAGGTCAGCCTACGAGCAGTACTTC. V is TRBV5-1 and J is TRBJ2-7, with TRBD1 identical over 7 bases. The V and J ends lost 2 bases and 2 bases, in that order; junction bases with no gene match: 7. Germline CDR1 and CDR2: SGHRS and YFSETQ. The CDR3 runs 15 residues.

The V call is TRBV7-9, the J call TRBJ2-3; D not certain. This CDR3 region has 13 residues. Looked up from germline, CDR1 is SEHNR and CDR2 is FQNEAQ (reference sequence). Trimming cost V 4 bases and J 3 bases, with 8 bases left between them. The CDR3 loop is CASSYAGTDTQYF. CDR3 sequence (DNA): TGTGCCAGCAGCTACGCCGGGACAGATACGCAGTATTTT.

The chain links TRBV20-1 to TRBJ2-5; 13 bases agree with TRBD2. Germline V CDR1 and CDR2: DFQATT, SNEGSKA (reference sequence). The CDR3 consists of 14 residues. V dropped 6 bases and J dropped 2; count of bases not matched to a gene: 3. The CDR3 nucleotides read TGCAGTGCCCCGACTAGCGGGAGGCAAGAGACCCAGTACTTC. Encoded protein: CSAPTSGRQETQYF.

The chain joins TRBV20-1 to TRBJ2-7; D might be TRBD2 (6 bases). The V and J ends lost 6 bases and 2 bases respectively, with 14 bases between them. The CDR3 is made up of 13 amino acids. CDR1 and CDR2 from the germline V gene are DFQATT and SNEGSKA (reference sequence). The CDR3 DNA sequence: TGCAGTGCCCCGCGGGACCAAGCCTACGAGCAGTACTTC. As protein: CSAPRDQAYEQYF.

V is TRBV12-3 or TRBV12-4 and J is TRBJ2-5; 13 bases align to TRBD2. There are 18 residues in the CDR3. V shed 6 bases and J 1 base; nucleotides not matched to a gene: 11. CDR3 in amino acids: CASSHPGLAGRSQETQYF. CDR3 DNA: TGTGCCAGCAGCCACCCGGGACTAGCGGGACGGTCCCAAGAGACCCAGTACTTC.

This clonotype was seen a few times. The V gene is TRBV15, the J gene TRBJ2-1; 9 nucleotides align to TRBD2. This CDR3 region has 18 residues. J lost 6 bases, V lost 1 base, and 13 bases had no gene match. The germline gives CDR1 LNHNV, CDR2 YYDKDF (reference sequence). CDR3 nucleotides: TGTGCCACCAGCAGAGCCCCTACCGGGACTAGCAGAGGCAATGAGCAGTTCTTC. Translating it yields CATSRAPTGTSRGNEQFF.

The chain carries TRBV18 and TRBJ2-2; 10 bases agree with TRBD2. Germline lookup yields CDR1 KGHSH and CDR2 LQKENI. This CDR3 comprises 17 residues. After removal of 3 bases from V and 3 bases from J, the junction contained 7 bases not matched to a gene. The CDR3 nucleotides are TGTGCCAGCTCACCGAGGGTCGGGACTAGCGACACCGGGGAGCTGTTTTTT. This gives the protein CASSPRVGTSDTGELFF.

Only a few counts were recorded for this clonotype. Here the CDR3 DNA reads TGCGCCAGCAGAAACCCCACTAGCGGGACGAGCGGCGAGCAGTTCTTC. It is translated as CASRNPTSGTSGEQFF. The chain links TRBV5-1 to TRBJ2-1; 10 positions agree with TRBD2. This CDR3 is 16 amino acids long. Per germline, CDR1 SGHRS and CDR2 YFSETQ. V lost 5 bases and J lost 10; bases outside the gene matches: 15.

The chain has TRBV28 and TRBJ1-5; 8 positions match TRBD1. The V gene's germline CDR1 is MDHEN and CDR2 SYDVKM. The trim removed 5 bases at V and 4 bases at J, leaving 7 bases unmatched. The CDR3 consists of 15 residues. The CDR3 region has the DNA TGTGCCAGCAGTCGGACAGGGACCTTAAATCAGCCCCAGCATTTT. It translates to CASSRTGTLNQPQHF.

The V and J genes are TRBV20-1 and TRBJ1-5, with D possibly being TRBD1 (5 bases). Trimming took 3 bases from V and 1 from J, leaving 10 bases between them. The CDR3 consists of 14 residues. The V gene's germline CDR1 is DFQATT and CDR2 SNEGSKA (reference sequence). The CDR3 loop is CSARSGTSNQPQHF. The CDR3 bases are TGCAGTGCTAGGTCGGGGACGAGCAATCAGCCCCAGCATTTT.

This clonotype was counted a few times. V usage is TRBV7-6 and J usage is TRBJ2-7; no reliable D call. V was shortened by 3 bases and J by 2 bases, with 8 bases between the two germline ends. The CDR3 runs 13 residues. Germline V gene data show CDR1 as SGHVS and CDR2 as FNYEAQ. In nucleotides, the CDR3 is TGTGCCAGCAGCTTCGGCAGAACCTACGAGCAGTACTTC. Amino acid sequence: CASSFGRTYEQYF.

This clonotype has more than one count but fewer than ten. The chain has TRBV7-8 and TRBJ2-1; maybe TRBD1 (7 bases). Germline lookup yields CDR1 SGHVS and CDR2 FQNEAQ. Deletions cut 0 bases from V and 5 bases from J, with 14 bases between. CDR3 length: 16 residues. CDR3 residues: CASSLAWQGGHNEQFF. The CDR3 nucleotides are TGTGCCAGCAGCTTAGCGTGGCAGGGGGGTCACAATGAGCAGTTCTTC.

This clonotype was picked up a small number of times. The gene calls are TRBV19 and TRBJ2-7, with D unresolved. Trimming removed 6 bases from V and 2 bases from J, with 14 bases in between. CDR3 length: 14 amino acids. Germline values: CDR1 LNHDA, CDR2 SQIVND (reference sequence). The CDR3 DNA sequence: TGTGCCAGTAGCATTCGGCCGAACACCTACGAGCAGTACTTC. Translation: CASSIRPNTYEQYF. The variable domain in full, completed from reference TRBV19 and TRBJ2-7, reads DGGITQSPKYLFRKEGQNVTLSCEQNLNHDAMYWYRQDPGQGLRLIYYSQIVNDFQKGDIAEGYSVSREKKESFPLTVTSAQKNPTAFYLCASSIRPNTYEQYFGPGTRLTVT.

The rearrangement links TRBV7-9 to TRBJ2-7, with D unclear. CDR3 length: 13 residues. V was cut by 7 bases and J by 3 bases, with 13 bases left in between. Germline-derived CDR1 and CDR2 are SEHNR and FQNEAQ (reference sequence). The CDR3 reads CASTSALHYEQYF. CDR3 bases: TGTGCCAGCACCTCGGCCCTCCACTACGAGCAGTACTTC.

This clonotype was counted only a few times. The genes are TRBV7-7 and TRBJ2-1; D not certain. This CDR3 has 13 amino acids. Germline values: CDR1 SSHAT, CDR2 FNYEAQ (reference sequence). With 5 bases removed from V and 6 bases from J, the gap between germline ends came to 11 bases. CDR3 bases: TGTGCCAGCAGCCCGTACCCTGGCAATGAGCAGTTCTTC. Its protein product is CASSPYPGNEQFF.

This clonotype has a handful of counts. The gene calls are TRBV20-1 and TRBJ1-2; TRBD1 matches 9 bases. Trimming took 0 bases from V and 8 from J; bases not matched to a gene: 13. This CDR3 has 16 residues. Germline V gene sequence: CDR1 DFQATT, CDR2 SNEGSKA (reference sequence). The CDR3, as DNA: TGCAGTGCTAGAGATTGGGGACAGGGTGGCCCTAGGGGCTACACCTTC. The encoded protein is CSARDWGQGGPRGYTF.

V gene TRBV5-1 combines with J gene TRBJ1-1, with D possibly TRBD1 on 5 matching bases. CDR1 is SGHRS and CDR2 is YFSETQ in the germline V gene. Between the trimmed V and J ends, which lost 3 bases and 4 bases, there was a span of 16 bases. This CDR3 has 15 residues. The CDR3 nucleotides read TGCGCCAGCAGCTCGCGGGGGTTGAGGGCCACTGAAGCTTTCTTT. Amino acids: CASSSRGLRATEAFF.

This clonotype showed up just a few times. The chain carries TRBV9 and TRBJ1-5; unclear D gene. V was trimmed by 0 bases and J by 9 bases, leaving 16 bases between them. Germline CDR1 is SGDLS and CDR2 is YYNGEE. CDR3 length: 15 amino acids. This CDR3 reads CASSVGSGKHLPQHF. CDR3 nucleotides: TGTGCCAGCAGCGTAGGATCAGGTAAACATCTGCCCCAGCATTTT.